This T cell receptor beta chain came from a study of human T cells and chemical hapten exposure. Germline trimming cut 2 bases from V and 5 bases from J; bases unmatched to any gene: 4. CDR3 length: 14 residues. The germline CDR1 and CDR2 sequences are LGHDT and YNNKEL (reference sequence). The study used a library that attached unique molecular identifiers to individual cDNA molecules. TCRdb independently ran MiXCR on the RACE reads; one entry per CDR3 protein. This repertoire shows about 360,000 distinct CDR3 sequences, around 5% found once; its top ten account for around 2%. Regarding time point: patch test 1, 2 weeks after DPC sensitization. Treatment: therapeutic diphenylcyclopropenone sensitization with weekly scalp DPC. The authors extracted total RNA from unfractionated whole blood.

The input for sequencing was whole blood, taken in connection with sensitization to the hapten diphenylcyclopropenone (DPC). This chain connects TRBV3-1 to TRBJ1-1, with 8 bases aligning to TRBD1. The source of this sequence is a woman aged 45 to 65 with alopecia areata. Some clones in this sample may be carry-over from other donors' samples. The CDR3: CASSQTGGGTEAFF. As DNA, the CDR3 is TGTGCCAGCAGCCAAACAGGGGGTGGGACTGAAGCTTTCTTT.